What follows is one T cell receptor (beta chain) and its context. This sample is part of a study of blood T cell repertoires in COVID-19. Under the authors' procedure: Researchers report that nucleated cell counts were estimated from reference gene primer amplification. Sequencing was performed with immunoSEQ multiplex PCR; in TCRdb, only in-frame clones are kept and a portion is missing. V and J calls and clone size are given by that table; D and trimming were obtained from the DNA. The table shows just over 150,000 clones, with almost 85% occurring only once. The CDR3 spans 13 residues. Germline trimming cut 8 bases from V and 6 bases from J; bases unmatched to any gene: 8. Germline assignment: CDR1 SEHNR and CDR2 FQNEAQ (reference sequence).

The sequenced sample consisted of peripheral blood. This receptor was obtained from a woman of 80 years or more with acute or convalescent COVID-19. V gene TRBV7-9 combines with J gene TRBJ1-1; 8 bases are shared with TRBD1. The CDR3 sequence is CASLQGARAEAFF. CDR3 in DNA: TGTGCCAGCCTCCAGGGGGCCAGGGCTGAAGCTTTCTTT.